Following are 6 T cell receptor beta chains from one sample sequenced in a study of cytomegalovirus exposure and HLA in healthy donors. Only in-frame clones appear in the TCRdb table, and some are missing; sequencing was by immunoSEQ multiplex PCR. This table holds about 120,000 clones, approximately 85% found once. The sequencing sample was made of PBMCs. Receptors originate from a man between 18 and 35 years old in good health and CMV-seronegative.

V and J are TRBV7-9 and TRBJ1-3; D call uncertain. The CDR3 runs 11 residues. Trimming took off 5 bases at V and 8 bases at J, with 7 bases between the two ends. The V gene's germline CDR1 is SEHNR and CDR2 FQNEAQ (reference sequence). The CDR3 loop is CASSPLDTIYF. The CDR3 region has the DNA TGTGCCAGCAGCCCGCTAGACACCATATATTTT.

CDR3 protein: CALIRDRGSYNEQFF. The CDR3 DNA reads TGTGCCTTAATACGGGACAGGGGATCCTACAATGAGCAGTTCTTC. This sequence joins TRBV30 and TRBJ2-1; the match to TRBD1 covers 10 bases. After removal of 7 bases from V and 1 base from J, the junction contained 7 bases not matched to a gene. The CDR3 covers 15 residues. Germline V CDR1 and CDR2: GTSNPN, SVGIG (reference sequence).

The chain couples TRBV5-1 to TRBJ2-5; D uncertain. The germline gives CDR1 SGHRS, CDR2 YFSETQ. With 0 bases removed from V and 5 bases from J, the gap between germline ends came to 5 bases. The CDR3 is 12 amino acids. The CDR3 region has the DNA TGCGCCAGCAGCTTGGAATCGGAGACCCAGTACTTC. Translated, it gives CASSLESETQYF. The full variable domain, with the rest looked up from reference TRBV5-1 and TRBJ2-5, is KAGVTQTPRYLIKTRGQQVTLSCSPISGHRSVSWYQQTPGQGLQFLFEYFSETQRNKGNFPGRFSGRQFSNSRSEMNVSTLELGDSALYLCASSLESETQYFGPGTRLLVL.

V usage is TRBV6-5 and J usage is TRBJ1-2, with TRBD1 matching over 10 bases. From germline, CDR1 is MNHEY and CDR2 SVGAGI. The CDR3 totals 13 residues. The J segment lost 7 bases and the V segment lost 6 bases, leaving 5 bases of the junction unmatched. The DNA for the CDR3 is TGTGCCAGCAGCAAGGGGACAGGGGTTGGCTACACCTTC. Its translation is CASSKGTGVGYTF.

The V call is TRBV5-4, the J call TRBJ2-5, with D perhaps matching TRBD2 (6 bases). Between the trimmed V and J ends, which lost 5 bases and 10 bases, there was a span of 21 bases. This CDR3 is built from 14 residues. Germline loops: CDR1 SGHNT, CDR2 YYREEE (reference sequence). The CDR3 loop is CASRVLGGPVGQYF. Written as DNA, the CDR3 is TGTGCCAGCAGAGTATTAGGAGGGCCAGTCGGCCAGTACTTC. Variable domain in full (rest from reference TRBV5-4 and TRBJ2-5): ETGVTQSPTHLIKTRGQQVTLRCSSQSGHNTVSWYQQALGQGPQFIFQYYREEENGRGNFPPRFSGLQFPNYSSELNVNALELDDSALYLCASRVLGGPVGQYFGPGTRLLVL.

Regarding this clone: This CDR3 fails to terminate in the conserved phenylalanine or tryptophan, so it likely reflects a read error. The chain employs TRBV29-1 and TRBJ1-5, with 7 bases fitting TRBD1. The CDR3 is made up of 13 amino acids. CDR1 and CDR2 from the germline V gene are SQVTM and ANQGSEA. Trimming removed 6 bases from V and 2 bases from J; junction bases left unmatched: 4. The CDR3 DNA follows: TGCAGCGTCGGTACAGGGGGCAATCAGCCCCAGCATCTT. Its protein product is CSVGTGGNQPQHL.